This TCR beta chain was identified during a study of blood T cell repertoires in COVID-19. On the study more broadly: T cells, B-cell-depleted T cells, or PBMCs supplied cDNA or gDNA.

The protocol was immunoSEQ multiplex PCR, while the TCRdb copy is restricted to in-frame clones and leaves out a portion. The sample contains some 73,000 clones, 73% of which appear only once. A few counts support this clone. The CDR3 consists of 18 residues. With V trimmed by 1 base and J by 7 bases, 17 bases remained unmatched. Germline assignment: CDR1 SGHRS and CDR2 YFSETQ. The chain joins TRBV5-1 to TRBJ2-7; 10 nucleotides match TRBD2. The source material was peripheral blood. This TCR derives from a man between 60 and 75 years old with acute or convalescent COVID-19. CDR3 nucleotide sequence: TGCGCCAGCAGCTTGCGGGGGGCGAGGCTAGCGGGAGATGGTGAGCAGTACTTC. It encodes CASSLRGARLAGDGEQYF.